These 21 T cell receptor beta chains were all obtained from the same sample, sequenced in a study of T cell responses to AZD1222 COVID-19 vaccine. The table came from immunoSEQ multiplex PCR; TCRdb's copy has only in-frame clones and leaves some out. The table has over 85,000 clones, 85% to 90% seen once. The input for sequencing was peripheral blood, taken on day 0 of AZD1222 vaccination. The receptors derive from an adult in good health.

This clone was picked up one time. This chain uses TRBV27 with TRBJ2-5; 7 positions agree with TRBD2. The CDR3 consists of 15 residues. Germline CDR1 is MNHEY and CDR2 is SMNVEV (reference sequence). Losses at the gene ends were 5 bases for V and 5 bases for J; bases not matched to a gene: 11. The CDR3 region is CASSRGAGIRETQYF. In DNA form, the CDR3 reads TGTGCCAGCAGTCGAGGAGCGGGGATTAGGGAGACCCAGTACTTC.

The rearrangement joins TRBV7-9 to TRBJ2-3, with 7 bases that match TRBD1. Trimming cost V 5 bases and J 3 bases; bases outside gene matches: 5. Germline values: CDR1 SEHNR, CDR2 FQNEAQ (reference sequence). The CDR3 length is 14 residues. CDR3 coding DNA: TGTGCCAGCAGCCCTGACAGGGTTACAGATACGCAGTATTTT. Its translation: CASSPDRVTDTQYF.

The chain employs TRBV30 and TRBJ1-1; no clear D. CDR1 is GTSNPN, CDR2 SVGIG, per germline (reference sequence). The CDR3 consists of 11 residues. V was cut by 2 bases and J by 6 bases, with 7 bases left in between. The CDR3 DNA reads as TGTGCCTGGAGTTCAGGTTCTGAAGCTTTCTTT. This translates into CAWSSGSEAFF. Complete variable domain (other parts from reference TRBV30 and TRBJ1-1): SQTIHQWPATLVQPVGSPLSLECTVEGTSNPNLYWYRQAAGRGLQLLFYSVGIGQISSEVPQNLSASRPQDRQFILSSKKLLLSDSGFYLCAWSSGSEAFFGQGTRLTVV.

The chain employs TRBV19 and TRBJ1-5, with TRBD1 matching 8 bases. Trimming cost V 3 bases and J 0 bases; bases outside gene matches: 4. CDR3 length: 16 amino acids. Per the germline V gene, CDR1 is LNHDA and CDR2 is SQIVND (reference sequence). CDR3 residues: CASSIPGQVSNQPQHF. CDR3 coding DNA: TGTGCCAGTAGTATCCCGGGACAGGTTAGCAATCAGCCCCAGCATTTT.

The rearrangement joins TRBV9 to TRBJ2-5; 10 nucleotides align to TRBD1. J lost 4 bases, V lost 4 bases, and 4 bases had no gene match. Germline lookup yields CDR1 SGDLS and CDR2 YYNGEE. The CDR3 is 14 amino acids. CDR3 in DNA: TGTGCCAGCAGCACCCGGACAGGGGGAGAGACCCAGTACTTC. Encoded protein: CASSTRTGGETQYF.

The CDR3 coding sequence is TGTGCCTGGACTCGACAGGGTTATGGGTATGGCTACACCTTC. Translating it yields CAWTRQGYGYGYTF. This chain uses TRBV30 with TRBJ1-2, with 7 bases identical to TRBD1. V was clipped by 4 bases and J by 5 bases; unmatched bases: 10. The CDR3 extends over 14 amino acids. The germline gives CDR1 GTSNPN, CDR2 SVGIG (reference sequence).

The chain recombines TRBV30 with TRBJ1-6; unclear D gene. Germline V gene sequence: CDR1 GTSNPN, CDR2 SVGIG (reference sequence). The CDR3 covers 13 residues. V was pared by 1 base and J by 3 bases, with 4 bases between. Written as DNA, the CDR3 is TGTGCCTGGAGTGGAATCTATAATTCACCCCTCCACTTT. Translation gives CAWSGIYNSPLHF.

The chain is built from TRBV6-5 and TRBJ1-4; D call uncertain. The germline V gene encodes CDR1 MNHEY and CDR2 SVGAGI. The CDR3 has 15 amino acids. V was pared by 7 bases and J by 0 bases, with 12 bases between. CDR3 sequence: CASTQSYPTNEKLFF. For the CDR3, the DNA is TGTGCCAGCACCCAATCATATCCAACTAATGAAAAACTGTTTTTT.

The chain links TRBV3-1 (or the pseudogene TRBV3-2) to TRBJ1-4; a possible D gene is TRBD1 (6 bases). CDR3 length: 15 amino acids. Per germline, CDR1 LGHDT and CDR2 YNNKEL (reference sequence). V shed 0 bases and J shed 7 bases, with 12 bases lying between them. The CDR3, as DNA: TGTGCCAGCAGCCAAGATGGCAGGGGCAGTGAAAAACTGTTTTTT. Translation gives CASSQDGRGSEKLFF.

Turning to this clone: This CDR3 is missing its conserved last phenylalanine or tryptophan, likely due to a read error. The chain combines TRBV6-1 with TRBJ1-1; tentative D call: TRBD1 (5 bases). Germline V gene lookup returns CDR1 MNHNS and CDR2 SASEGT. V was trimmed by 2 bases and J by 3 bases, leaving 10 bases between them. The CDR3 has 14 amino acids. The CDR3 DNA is TGTGCCAGCAGTGAAACGGGGGGGGACACTGAAGCTTTCCTT. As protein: CASSETGGDTEAFL.

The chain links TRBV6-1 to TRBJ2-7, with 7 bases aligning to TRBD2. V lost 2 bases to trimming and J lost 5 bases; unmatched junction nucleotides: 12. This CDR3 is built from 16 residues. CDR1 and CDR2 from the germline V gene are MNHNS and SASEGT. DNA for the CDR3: TGTGCCAGCAGTGAAACGATTGGCGGGGGTCGGAACGAGCAGTACTTC. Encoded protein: CASSETIGGGRNEQYF.

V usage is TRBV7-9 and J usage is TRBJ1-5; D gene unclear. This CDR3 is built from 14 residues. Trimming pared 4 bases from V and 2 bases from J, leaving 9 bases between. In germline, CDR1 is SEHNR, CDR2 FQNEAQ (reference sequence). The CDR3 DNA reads TGTGCCAGCAGCTACTCTGGGGGCAATCAGCCCCAGCATTTT. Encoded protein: CASSYSGGNQPQHF.

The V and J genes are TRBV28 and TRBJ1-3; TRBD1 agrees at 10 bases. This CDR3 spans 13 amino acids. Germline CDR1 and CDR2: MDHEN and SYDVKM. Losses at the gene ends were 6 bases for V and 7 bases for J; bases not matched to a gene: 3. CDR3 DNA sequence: TGTGCCAGCAGAGGGACAGGGGCCAACACCATATATTTT. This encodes CASRGTGANTIYF.

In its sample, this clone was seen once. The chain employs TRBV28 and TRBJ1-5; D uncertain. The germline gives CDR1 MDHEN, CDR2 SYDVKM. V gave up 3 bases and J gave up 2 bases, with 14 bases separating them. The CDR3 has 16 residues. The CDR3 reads CASSFTERAGNQPQHF. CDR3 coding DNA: TGTGCCAGCAGTTTTACGGAGAGGGCGGGCAATCAGCCCCAGCATTTT.

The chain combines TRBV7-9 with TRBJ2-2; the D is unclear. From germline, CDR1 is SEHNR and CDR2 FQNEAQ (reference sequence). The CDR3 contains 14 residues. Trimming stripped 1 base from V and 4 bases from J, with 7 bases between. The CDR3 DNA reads TGTGCCAGCAGCTTAGTGGGTAGCACCGGGGAGCTGTTTTTT. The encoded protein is CASSLVGSTGELFF.

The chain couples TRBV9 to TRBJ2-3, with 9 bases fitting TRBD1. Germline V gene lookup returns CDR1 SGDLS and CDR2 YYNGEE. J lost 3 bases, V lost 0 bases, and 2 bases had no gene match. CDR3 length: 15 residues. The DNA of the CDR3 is TGTGCCAGCAGCGTAGGGACAGGGGAAACAGATACGCAGTATTTT. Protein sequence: CASSVGTGETDTQYF.

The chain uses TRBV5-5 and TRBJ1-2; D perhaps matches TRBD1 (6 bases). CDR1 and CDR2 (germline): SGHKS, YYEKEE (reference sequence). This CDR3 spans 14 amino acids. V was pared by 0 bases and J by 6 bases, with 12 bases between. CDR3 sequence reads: CASSLVRGWDGYTF. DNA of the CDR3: TGTGCCAGCAGCTTGGTCAGGGGTTGGGATGGCTACACCTTC.

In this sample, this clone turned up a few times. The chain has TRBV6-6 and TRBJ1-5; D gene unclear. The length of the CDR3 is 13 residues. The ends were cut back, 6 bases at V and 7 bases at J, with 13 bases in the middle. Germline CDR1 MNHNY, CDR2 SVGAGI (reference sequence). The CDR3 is CASSLVVRQPQHF. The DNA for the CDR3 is TGTGCCAGCAGCCTGGTGGTTCGCCAGCCCCAGCATTTT.

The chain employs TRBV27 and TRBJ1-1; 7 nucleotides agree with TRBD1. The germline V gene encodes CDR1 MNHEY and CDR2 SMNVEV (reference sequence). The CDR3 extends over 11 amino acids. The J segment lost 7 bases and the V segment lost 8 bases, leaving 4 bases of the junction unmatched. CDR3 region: CASGQGVEAFF. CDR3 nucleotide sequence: TGTGCCAGCGGTCAGGGGGTTGAAGCTTTCTTT.

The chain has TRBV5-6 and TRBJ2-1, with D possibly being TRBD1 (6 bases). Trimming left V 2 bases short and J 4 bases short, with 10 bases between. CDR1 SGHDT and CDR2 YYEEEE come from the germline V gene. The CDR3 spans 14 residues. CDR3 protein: CASSFPDRYNEQFF. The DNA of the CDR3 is TGTGCCAGCAGCTTCCCGGACAGATACAATGAGCAGTTCTTC. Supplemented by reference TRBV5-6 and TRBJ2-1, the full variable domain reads DAGVTQSPTHLIKTRGQQVTLRCSPKSGHDTVSWYQQALGQGPQFIFQYYEEEERQRGNFPDRFSGHQFPNYSSELNVNALLLGDSALYLCASSFPDRYNEQFFGPGTRLTVL.

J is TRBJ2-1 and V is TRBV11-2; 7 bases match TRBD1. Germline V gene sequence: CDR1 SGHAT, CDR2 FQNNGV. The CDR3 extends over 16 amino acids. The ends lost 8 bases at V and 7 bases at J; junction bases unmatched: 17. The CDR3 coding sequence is TGTGCCAGCCGCAGGGGCAGGGGGAAGGGGGAGAATGAGCAGTTCTTC. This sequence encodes CASRRGRGKGENEQFF.